What follows are 3 T cell receptor beta chains derived from one specimen sequenced in a study of T cells in localized non-small cell lung cancer. Profiling relied on immunoSEQ multiplex PCR, and the TCRdb table lists in-frame clones only, not all of them. The sample consists of around 30,000 clones, about nine tenths of them appearing once. The material sequenced was peripheral blood mononuclear cells, taken before any cancer treatment. The receptors were gathered from a woman aged 35 to 69 with stage III lung adenocarcinoma.

J is TRBJ1-1 and V is TRBV19; D is undetermined. This CDR3 has 13 amino acids. Germline CDR1 LNHDA, CDR2 SQIVND (reference sequence). The ends were cut back, 2 bases at V and 6 bases at J, with 10 bases in the middle. The CDR3 coding sequence is TGTGCCAGTAGTATACCAGGAAGGGCTGAAGCTTTCTTT. It codes for CASSIPGRAEAFF.

The gene calls are TRBV5-8 and TRBJ1-4, with TRBD1 identical over 10 bases. The CDR3 has 16 residues. Germline V gene data show CDR1 as SGHTS and CDR2 as YDEGEE. The trim removed 5 bases at V and 4 bases at J, leaving 8 bases unmatched. The CDR3 region is CASSSGTGAFNEKLFF. The CDR3 nucleotides are TGTGCCAGCAGTTCCGGGACAGGGGCCTTTAATGAAAAACTGTTTTTT.

The chain couples TRBV7-9 to TRBJ2-7; 7 nucleotides agree with TRBD1. The CDR3 runs to 16 residues. The germline V gene encodes CDR1 SEHNR and CDR2 FQNEAQ (reference sequence). J was trimmed by 1 base and V by 4 bases; bases with no gene match: 10. This CDR3 is CASSSPPGQISYEQYF. For the CDR3, the DNA is TGTGCCAGCAGCTCCCCGCCGGGACAGATATCCTACGAGCAGTACTTC.